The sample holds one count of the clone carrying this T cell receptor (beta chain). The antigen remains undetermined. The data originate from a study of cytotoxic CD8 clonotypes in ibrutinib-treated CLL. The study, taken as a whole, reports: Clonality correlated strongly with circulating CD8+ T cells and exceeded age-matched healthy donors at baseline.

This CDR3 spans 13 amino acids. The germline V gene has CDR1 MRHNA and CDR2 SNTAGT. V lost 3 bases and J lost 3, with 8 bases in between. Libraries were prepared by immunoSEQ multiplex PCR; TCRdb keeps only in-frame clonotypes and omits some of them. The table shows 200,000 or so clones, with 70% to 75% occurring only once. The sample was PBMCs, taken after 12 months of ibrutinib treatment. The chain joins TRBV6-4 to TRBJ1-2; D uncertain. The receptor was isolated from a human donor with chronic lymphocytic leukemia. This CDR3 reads CASSEGPHYGYTF. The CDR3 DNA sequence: TGTGCCAGCAGTGAAGGACCGCACTATGGCTACACCTTC.